A single sample is the source of the 32 T cell receptor beta chains below, sequenced in a study of T-cell reconstitution after alpha-beta-depleted transplantation in children. TCRbeta library preparation incorporated unique molecular identifiers. TCRdb reprocessed the PCR reads via MiXCR and lists one record per CDR3 protein. The sample has approximately 300,000 distinct CDR3 sequences, more than 9% seen once. This material consisted of peripheral blood, taken 180 days after TCRalphabeta/CD19-depleted stem cell transplant. The source is a male patient aged 2 to 10 who had a stem cell transplant for chronic granulomatous disease, so the T cells may come from the graft donor.

This clonotype came up many times. The chain has TRBV21-1 and TRBJ2-7; the DNA was not used to check the table's D call, TRBD2. TRBV21-1 is a pseudogene locus. This CDR3 comprises 16 residues. CDR3 DNA: TGTGCCAGCAGTTCCGGGAGGCTAGCGGGAGGGTACGAGCAGTACTTC. Translated: CASSSGRLAGGYEQYF.

This clonotype was counted at least ten times. V and J are TRBV9 and TRBJ2-3; D call uncertain. The CDR3 contains 14 residues. CDR1 is SGDLS, CDR2 YYNGEE, per germline. The ends were cut back, 2 bases at V and 3 bases at J, with 10 bases in the middle. The chain's CDR3 is CASSVLGETDTQYF. CDR3 coding DNA: TGTGCCAGCAGCGTCCTAGGCGAAACAGATACGCAGTATTTT.

This clonotype was seen repeatedly, ten times or more. This chain uses TRBV23-1 with TRBJ2-3; D is unresolved. TRBV23-1 is marked as an open reading frame, function uncertain. This CDR3 spans 21 amino acids. Trimming removed 1 base at V and 0 bases at J, with 26 bases between. CDR3 region: CASSQFSMMDDGASSTDTQYF. The DNA of the CDR3 is TGCGCCAGCAGTCAATTTTCCATGATGGACGATGGAGCCTCTAGCACAGATACGCAGTATTTT.

On this clonotype itself: A much more abundant neighbour one base away suggests this may be a read error. The genes are TRBV5-1 and TRBJ2-2; D perhaps matches TRBD1 (6 bases). CDR3 size: 16 residues. Germline lookup yields CDR1 SGHRS and CDR2 YFSETQ. The CDR3 coding sequence is TGCGCCAGCAGCTTCTACAGGACAGCGAACACCGGGGAGCCGTTTTTT. Encoded protein: CASSFYRTANTGEPFF.

At least ten counts were recorded for this clonotype. V is TRBV7-2 and J is TRBJ2-5, with D uncertain. The germline V gene encodes CDR1 SGHTA and CDR2 FQGNSA. With 5 bases removed from V and 7 bases from J, the gap between germline ends came to 11 bases. This CDR3 comprises 12 residues. DNA for the CDR3: TGTGCCAGCAGCCCCGGTGCAGGGACCCAGTACTTC. This translates into CASSPGAGTQYF.

This clonotype was seen ten or more times. The chain combines TRBV4-3 with TRBJ2-7; 9 positions match TRBD2. The CDR3 is 15 amino acids. The V gene end was trimmed by 6 bases and the J gene end by 7 bases; junction bases not matched to a gene: 13. CDR1 and CDR2 (germline): LGHNA, YSLEER. CDR3 in DNA: TGCGCCAGCAGGTACGACCTTAGCGGGAGTCAAGAGCAGTACTTC. Its protein is CASRYDLSGSQEQYF.

This chain uses TRBV6-2 or TRBV6-3 with TRBJ2-4; the match to TRBD2 covers 8 bases. The CDR3 length is 17 residues. The germline V gene has CDR1 MNHEY and CDR2 SVGEGT. The trim removed 6 bases at V and 0 bases at J, leaving 10 bases unmatched. The CDR3 DNA sequence: TGTGCCAGCAGCACTCTGGGCGGGGGGCTAGCCAAAAACATTCAGTACTTC. It translates to CASSTLGGGLAKNIQYF.

This clonotype came up many times. This chain uses TRBV6-2 or TRBV6-3 with TRBJ2-1, with D unresolved. From germline, CDR1 is MNHEY and CDR2 SVGEGT. V dropped 6 bases and J dropped 3 bases, with 15 bases sitting between them. The CDR3 is made up of 15 amino acids. This CDR3 is CASSPHSPNYNEQFF. CDR3 nucleotides: TGTGCCAGCAGCCCCCATTCCCCAAACTACAATGAGCAGTTCTTC.

In this sample, this clonotype turned up many times. This chain joins TRBV24-1 and TRBJ2-2, with 9 nucleotides matching TRBD1. Germline CDR1 reads KGHDR; CDR2 reads SFDVKD. V dropped 9 bases and J dropped 3; count of bases not matched to a gene: 10. This CDR3 contains 16 residues. CDR3 protein: CATVNRGPMDTGELFF. CDR3 nucleotide sequence: TGTGCCACCGTCAACAGGGGGCCTATGGACACCGGGGAGCTGTTTTTT.

This clonotype occurred many times. This chain connects TRBV18 to TRBJ2-5; unclear D gene. Trimming took off 5 bases at V and 5 bases at J, with 15 bases between the two ends. Germline V gene lookup returns CDR1 KGHSH and CDR2 LQKENI. This CDR3 comprises 14 residues. In nucleotides, the CDR3 is TGTGCCAGCTCATACGGGCCGCTGGTGGAGACCCAGTACTTC. This encodes CASSYGPLVETQYF.

This clonotype appeared many times. The chain recombines TRBV9 with TRBJ2-2; TRBD1 matches 7 bases. The CDR3 length is 15 residues. V trimming: 0 bases; J trimming: 7 bases; junction bases outside the gene matches: 6. CDR1 and CDR2 from the germline V gene are SGDLS and YYNGEE. The CDR3 DNA reads TGTGCCAGCAGCGTAGAGGACAGGAGGCACGGGGAGCTGTTTTTT. Residues: CASSVEDRRHGELFF.

This chain links TRBV6-1 with TRBJ2-7; D is unresolved. The CDR3 consists of 15 residues. The ends were cut back, 6 bases at V and 1 base at J, with 16 bases in the middle. CDR1 MNHNS and CDR2 SASEGT come from the germline V gene. The CDR3 DNA reads TGTGCCAGCAGCTCATGGTCGATCAGTTCCTACGAGCAGTACTTC. Translation gives CASSSWSISSYEQYF.

This clonotype has a count of ten or more. The conserved phenylalanine or tryptophan is not found at the CDR3 terminus, so this likely reflects a read error. V is TRBV28 and J is TRBJ2-3, with TRBD2 matching over 8 bases. This CDR3 is 14 amino acids long. CDR1 is MDHEN, CDR2 SYDVKM, per germline. V shed 5 bases and J 0 bases; nucleotides not matched to a gene: 1. The CDR3 sequence is CASSRGGSTDTQYL. CDR3 bases: TGTGCCAGCAGTCGGGGGGGTAGCACAGATACGCAGTATTTG.

This clonotype occurred many times. In nucleotides, the CDR3 is TGTGCCAGCAGGACCTCCTACGAGCAGTACTTC. It is translated as CASRTSYEQYF. The rearrangement links TRBV6-2 or TRBV6-3 to TRBJ2-7; D gene ambiguous. Per germline, CDR1 MNHEY and CDR2 SVGEGT. V was shortened by 6 bases and J by 0 bases, with 3 bases between the two germline ends. CDR3 length: 11 residues.

At least ten counts were recorded for this clonotype. As DNA, the CDR3 is TGTGCCGCTAGACAGGGGTTCAATGAGCAGTTCTTC. Translated, it gives CAARQGFNEQFF. J is TRBJ2-1 and V is TRBV28, with 8 positions matching TRBD1. Trimming removed 11 bases from V and 6 bases from J; junction bases left unmatched: 6. The germline V gene has CDR1 MDHEN and CDR2 SYDVKM. CDR3 size: 12 residues.

This clonotype has ten or more counts. The chain uses TRBV10-3 and TRBJ2-7; TRBD1 is a possible D gene (5 bases). The germline CDR1 and CDR2 sequences are ENHRY and SYGVKD. The V gene lost 0 bases and the J gene lost 2 bases, with 8 bases spanning the gap. The CDR3 is made up of 14 amino acids. The CDR3 loop is CAISESGRAYEQYF. The CDR3 DNA is TGTGCCATCAGTGAGTCGGGCAGGGCCTACGAGCAGTACTTC.

Ten or more counts support this clonotype. The CDR3 coding sequence is TGCGCCAGCAGAATGGGGGCCGGGGAGCTGTTTTTT. As protein: CASRMGAGELFF. The chain is built from TRBV5-1 and TRBJ2-2; D may match TRBD1 or TRBD2 (5 bases each). The V gene's germline CDR1 is SGHRS and CDR2 YFSETQ. This CDR3 has 12 residues. The ends were cut back, 5 bases at V and 6 bases at J, with 8 bases in the middle.

There are many counts of this clonotype. J is TRBJ2-7 and V is TRBV7-2; no clear D gene. The CDR3 length is 14 residues. Deletions cut 5 bases from V and 2 bases from J, with 13 bases between. Germline loops: CDR1 SGHTA, CDR2 FQGNSA. The CDR3 loop reads CASSRYPGTYEQYF. CDR3 DNA sequence: TGTGCCAGCAGCCGATATCCTGGTACCTACGAGCAGTACTTC.

A remark on this clonotype: This could be a read error, since a much larger clone is one nucleotide away. The gene calls are TRBV5-6 and TRBJ2-7; 9 bases line up with TRBD2. The CDR3 loop spans 16 amino acids. The germline V gene encodes CDR1 SGHDT and CDR2 YYEEEE. The CDR3 DNA reads as TGTGCCAGCAGCCCCCGGAGGCTAGCGGGGTCCTACGAGCAGTCCTTC. Protein: CASSPRRLAGSYEQSF.

This clonotype is a singleton in its sample. Since a much larger clone is just one base distant, this may be a read error. No conserved phenylalanine or tryptophan ends this CDR3, so it is likely a read error. The genes are TRBV6-2 or TRBV6-3 and TRBJ2-6; D call uncertain. V gave up 7 bases and J gave up 3 bases, with 16 bases separating them. This CDR3 has 16 residues. Per germline, CDR1 MNHEY and CDR2 SVGEGT. The CDR3 DNA reads as TGTGCCAGCACCAACCCGGCGGTTTTTGGGGCCAACGTCCTGACTCTC. Amino acid sequence: CASTNPAVFGANVLTL.

The CDR3 bases are TGCGCCAGCAGCCAAAGCCCTCTAGCGGGGGGCGGCACAGATACGCAGTATTTT. Protein product: CASSQSPLAGGGTDTQYF. This chain joins TRBV4-1 and TRBJ2-3, with 11 bases identical to TRBD2. V shed 2 bases, J shed 1 base, and the junction held 8 bases outside the gene matches. The V gene's germline CDR1 is MGHRA and CDR2 YSYEKL. CDR3 length equals 18 residues.

The table lists this clonotype with many counts. The CDR3 coding sequence is TGTGCCAGCAGTGGCTACTCTGGAAACACCATATATTTT. Amino acids: CASSGYSGNTIYF. The J gene is TRBJ1-3, the V gene TRBV6-2 or TRBV6-3; D not resolved. The CDR3 runs to 13 residues. Germline CDR1 is MNHEY and CDR2 is SVGEGT. The germline V and J ends were trimmed by 5 bases and 0 bases, with 5 bases remaining between them.

This clonotype was seen at least ten times. CDR3 sequence (DNA): TGCAGTGCTAGGGGGACAGGGATCGGCGAGACCCAGTACTTC. It codes for CSARGTGIGETQYF. This chain connects TRBV20-1 to TRBJ2-5; TRBD1 agrees at 9 bases. Looked up from germline, CDR1 is DFQATT and CDR2 is SNEGSKA (reference sequence). After removal of 3 bases from V and 5 bases from J, the junction contained 7 bases not matched to a gene. The CDR3 totals 14 residues.

This clonotype was recorded at least ten times. The chain employs TRBV6-2 or TRBV6-3 and TRBJ2-5; TRBD2 might be the D (6 bases). From germline, CDR1 is MNHEY and CDR2 SVGEGT. This CDR3 has 15 residues. Trimming shortened V by 4 bases and J by 2 bases, and 14 bases separated the two germline ends. The CDR3 sequence: CASSSLARVQETQYF. CDR3 bases: TGTGCCAGCAGTTCTCTAGCGAGAGTTCAAGAGACCCAGTACTTC.

Only a few counts were recorded for this clonotype. This rearrangement joins TRBV7-2 to TRBJ2-7, with TRBD2 matching 11 bases. V lost 1 base and J lost 4; bases outside the gene matches: 6. This CDR3 region has 16 residues. Germline V gene lookup returns CDR1 SGHTA and CDR2 FQGNSA. CDR3 protein: CASSLGMLAGGYEQYF. In nucleotides, the CDR3 is TGTGCCAGCAGCTTAGGCATGCTAGCGGGAGGTTACGAGCAGTACTTC. Drawing the rest from reference TRBV7-2 and TRBJ2-7, the complete variable domain is GAGVSQSPSNKVTEKGKDVELRCDPISGHTALYWYRQSLGQGLEFLIYFQGNSAPDKSGLPSDRFSAERTGGSVSTLTIQRTQQEDSAVYLCASSLGMLAGGYEQYFGPGTRLTVT.

This clonotype was seen ten or more times. The rearrangement joins TRBV12-3 or TRBV12-4 to TRBJ2-5; 9 nucleotides line up with TRBD2. V lost 7 bases, J lost 4 bases, and 7 bases stayed unmatched. This CDR3 is built from 14 residues. In nucleotides, the CDR3 is TGTGCCAGCAACCCGGGACTAGCAGGAGAGACCCAGTACTTC. Its translation: CASNPGLAGETQYF.

The sample holds many counts of this clonotype. The chain carries TRBV20-1 and TRBJ2-1; 9 bases are shared with TRBD2. The junction had 8 bases not matched to a gene; V was cut back by 3 bases and J by 5 bases. CDR3 length: 15 amino acids. Germline V gene sequence: CDR1 DFQATT, CDR2 SNEGSKA (reference sequence). The CDR3 sequence: CSASPRGRGNNEQFF. DNA for the CDR3: TGCAGTGCTAGCCCTCGCGGGAGGGGTAACAATGAGCAGTTCTTC.

This clonotype has ten or more counts. This chain joins TRBV20-1 and TRBJ1-2; no clear D. The CDR3 consists of 13 residues. Germline CDR1 is DFQATT and CDR2 is SNEGSKA (reference sequence). V gave up 5 bases and J gave up 8 bases, with 18 bases separating them. The CDR3 DNA is TGCAGTGCTCCTAAACCCTACGGCGGAGGCTACACCTTC. It yields the protein CSAPKPYGGGYTF.

The sample holds many counts of this clonotype. The rearrangement joins TRBV20-1 to TRBJ2-1, with TRBD2 matching over 8 bases. Trimming removed 5 bases from V and 7 bases from J; junction bases left unmatched: 13. The CDR3 has 15 residues. The germline V gene encodes CDR1 DFQATT and CDR2 SNEGSKA (reference sequence). CDR3 sequence: CSAVDSVAGINEQFF. The DNA of the CDR3 is TGCAGTGCTGTCGACTCGGTAGCGGGAATAAATGAGCAGTTCTTC.

Ten or more counts support this clonotype. The chain employs TRBV28 and TRBJ2-7, with D tentatively TRBD1 (6 bases). The CDR3 consists of 14 residues. Trimming stripped 2 bases from V and 0 bases from J, with 8 bases between. Germline V gene data show CDR1 as MDHEN and CDR2 as SYDVKM. CDR3 coding DNA: TGTGCCAGCAGTTTACAGGGGATCTCCTACGAGCAGTACTTC. Encoded protein: CASSLQGISYEQYF.

This clonotype showed up just a few times. The rearrangement links TRBV5-4 to TRBJ2-5; 8 bases are a match to TRBD1. Trimming took 4 bases from V and 1 from J; bases not matched to a gene: 6. Germline CDR1 reads SGHNT; CDR2 reads YYREEE (reference sequence). The CDR3 totals 15 residues. CDR3 nucleotide sequence: TGTGCCAGCAGCGCAGGACAGGGCCGCCAAGAGACCCAGTACTTC. It encodes CASSAGQGRQETQYF. The full variable domain, its missing parts supplied by reference TRBV5-4 and TRBJ2-5, is ETGVTQSPTHLIKTRGQQVTLRCSSQSGHNTVSWYQQALGQGPQFIFQYYREEENGRGNFPPRFSGLQFPNYSSELNVNALELDDSALYLCASSAGQGRQETQYFGPGTRLLVL.

This clonotype was seen many times. The chain is built from TRBV5-1 and TRBJ2-7; 7 positions agree with TRBD1. The ends lost 0 bases at V and 1 base at J; junction bases unmatched: 19. Germline V lookup: CDR1 SGHRS, CDR2 YFSETQ. This CDR3 contains 20 residues. The CDR3, as DNA: TGCGCCAGCAGCTTGGGGCTGACAGGGTCGGCTAGCACCCTTTCCTACGAGCAGTACTTC. Protein sequence: CASSLGLTGSASTLSYEQYF.